This entry features one TCR beta chain sequence. The CDR3 covers 13 residues. CDR1 is MDHEN and CDR2 is SYDVKM in the germline V gene. V shed 8 bases and J shed 0 bases, with 10 bases lying between them. This sample was included in a study of shared clonotypes between healthy human individuals. In the naive CD8 group, cells lacked CD45RO and were positively selected for CCR7, so terminally differentiated effector memory CD45RA+ cells were left out. Using immunoSEQ multiplex PCR, the repertoire was profiled, and TCRdb retains in-frame clones only, with some absent. The data contain over 2 million clones, just under 95% of them singletons.

V usage is TRBV28 and J usage is TRBJ1-1; maybe TRBD1 (6 bases). The receptor's source is a man between 18 and 29 years old in good health. The sequencing sample was made of naive CD8+ T cells sorted from blood. The CDR3 loop reads CASEGTMNTEAFF. CDR3 in DNA: TGTGCCAGCGAGGGGACAATGAACACTGAAGCTTTCTTT.